A single count supports the clone carrying this T cell receptor (beta chain). CDR1 and CDR2 (germline): LGHNA, YSLEER. V dropped 2 bases and J dropped 4; count of bases not matched to a gene: 6. The CDR3 has 16 amino acids. The data stem from a study of blood T cell repertoires in COVID-19. The assay was immunoSEQ multiplex PCR, and TCRdb's table has in-frame clones only and misses some. The sample has 200,000 to 300,000 clones, around 90% seen once. The source is a young woman with acute or convalescent COVID-19. The chain has TRBV4-3 and TRBJ1-2, with 11 bases aligning to TRBD1. Sequencing was performed on peripheral blood. DNA of the CDR3: TGCGCCAGCAGCCAACCGGGACAGGGGGTTAGCTATGGCTACACCTTC. Translation gives CASSQPGQGVSYGYTF.